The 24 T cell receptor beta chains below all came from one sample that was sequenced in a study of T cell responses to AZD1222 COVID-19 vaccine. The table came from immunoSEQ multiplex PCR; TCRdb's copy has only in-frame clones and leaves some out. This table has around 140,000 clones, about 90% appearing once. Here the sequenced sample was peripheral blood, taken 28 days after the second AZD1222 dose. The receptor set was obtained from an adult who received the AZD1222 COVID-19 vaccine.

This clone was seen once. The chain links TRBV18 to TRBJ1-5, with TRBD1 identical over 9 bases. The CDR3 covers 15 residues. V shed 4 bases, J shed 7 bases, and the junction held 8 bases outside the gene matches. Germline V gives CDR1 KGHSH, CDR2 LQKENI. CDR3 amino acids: CASSRGQGGVQPQHF. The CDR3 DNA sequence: TGTGCCAGCTCACGGGGACAGGGAGGTGTGCAGCCCCAGCATTTT.

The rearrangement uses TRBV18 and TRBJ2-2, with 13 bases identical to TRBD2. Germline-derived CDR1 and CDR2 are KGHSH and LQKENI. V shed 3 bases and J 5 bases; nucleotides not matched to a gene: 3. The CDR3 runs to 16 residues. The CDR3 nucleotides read TGTGCCAGCTCACCGGAGGGACTAGCGGGGACCGGGGAGCTGTTTTTT. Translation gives CASSPEGLAGTGELFF.

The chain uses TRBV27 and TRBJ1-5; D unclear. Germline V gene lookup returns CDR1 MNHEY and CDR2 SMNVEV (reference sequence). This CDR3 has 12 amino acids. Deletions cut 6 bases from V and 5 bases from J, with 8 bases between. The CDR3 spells CASRTADQPQHF. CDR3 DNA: TGTGCCAGCAGAACCGCGGATCAGCCCCAGCATTTT.

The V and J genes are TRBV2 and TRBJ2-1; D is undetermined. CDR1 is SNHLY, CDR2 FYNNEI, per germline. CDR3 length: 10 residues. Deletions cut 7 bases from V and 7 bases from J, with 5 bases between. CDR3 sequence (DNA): TGTGCCAGCACTAGGAATGAGCAGTTCTTC. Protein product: CASTRNEQFF.

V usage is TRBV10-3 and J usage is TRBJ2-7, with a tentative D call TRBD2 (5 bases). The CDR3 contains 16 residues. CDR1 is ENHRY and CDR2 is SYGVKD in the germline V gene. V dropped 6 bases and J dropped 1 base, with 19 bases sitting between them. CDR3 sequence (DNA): TGTGCCATCAGCCTAGCACTCAACCTCCCTTCCTACGAGCAGTACTTC. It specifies CAISLALNLPSYEQYF.

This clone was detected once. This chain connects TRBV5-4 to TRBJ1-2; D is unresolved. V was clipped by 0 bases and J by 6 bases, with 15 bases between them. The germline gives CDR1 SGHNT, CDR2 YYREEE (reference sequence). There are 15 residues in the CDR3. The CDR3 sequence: CASSLAAGRSDGYTF. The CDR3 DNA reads TGTGCCAGCAGCTTGGCCGCGGGCAGATCGGATGGCTACACCTTC.

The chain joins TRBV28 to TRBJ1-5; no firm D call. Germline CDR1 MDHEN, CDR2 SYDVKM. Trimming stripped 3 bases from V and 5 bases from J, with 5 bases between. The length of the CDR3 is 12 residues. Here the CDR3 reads CASSLGYQPQHF. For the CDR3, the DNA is TGTGCCAGCAGTTTGGGCTATCAGCCCCAGCATTTT.

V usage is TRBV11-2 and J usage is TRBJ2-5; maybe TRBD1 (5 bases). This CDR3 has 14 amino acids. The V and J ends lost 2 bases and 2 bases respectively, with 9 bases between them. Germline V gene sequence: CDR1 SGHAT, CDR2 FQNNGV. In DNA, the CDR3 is TGTGCCAGCAGCTTATTGGGGCGGCAAGAGACCCAGTACTTC. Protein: CASSLLGRQETQYF.

CDR3 residues: CASSLYGDLTF. In nucleotides, the CDR3 is TGTGCCAGCAGCCTTTACGGGGACCTGACTTTC. The V gene is TRBV12-3 or TRBV12-4, the J gene TRBJ2-6; perhaps TRBD2 as D (5 bases). Trimming took 6 bases from V and 15 from J, leaving 12 bases between them. The CDR3 is 11 amino acids.

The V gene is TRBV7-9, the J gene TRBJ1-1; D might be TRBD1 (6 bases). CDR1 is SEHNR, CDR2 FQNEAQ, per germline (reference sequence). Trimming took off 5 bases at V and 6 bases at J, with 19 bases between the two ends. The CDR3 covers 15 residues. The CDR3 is CASSPDYGQMAEAFF. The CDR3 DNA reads TGTGCCAGCAGCCCAGACTACGGACAGATGGCTGAAGCTTTCTTT.

The CDR3: CAIRRADMNTGELFF. The CDR3 DNA reads as TGTGCCATCCGTAGGGCGGACATGAACACCGGGGAGCTGTTTTTT. This chain links TRBV10-3 with TRBJ2-2; tentatively, D is TRBD1 (5 bases). Germline loops: CDR1 ENHRY, CDR2 SYGVKD. This CDR3 is 15 amino acids long. The V gene lost 8 bases and the J gene lost 1 base, with 14 bases spanning the gap.

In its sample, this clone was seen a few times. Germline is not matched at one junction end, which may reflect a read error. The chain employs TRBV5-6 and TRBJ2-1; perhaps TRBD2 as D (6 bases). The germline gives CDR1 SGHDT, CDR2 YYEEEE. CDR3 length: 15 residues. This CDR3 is CASSPRLVSFNEQFF. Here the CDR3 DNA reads TGTGCCAGCAGCCCCCGACTAGTCTCCTTCAATGAGCAGTTCTTC.

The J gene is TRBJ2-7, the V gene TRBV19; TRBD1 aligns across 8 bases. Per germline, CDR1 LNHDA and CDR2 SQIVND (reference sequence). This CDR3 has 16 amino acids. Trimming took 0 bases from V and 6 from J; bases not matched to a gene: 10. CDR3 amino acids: CASSIEPQGAGGEQYF. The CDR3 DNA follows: TGTGCCAGTAGTATAGAGCCCCAGGGGGCCGGTGGCGAGCAGTACTTC.

CDR3 sequence: CASSLPDRGGGNIQYF. CDR3 nucleotide sequence: TGCGCCAGCAGCTTGCCAGACAGGGGAGGCGGGAACATTCAGTACTTC. The J gene is TRBJ2-4, the V gene TRBV5-1; TRBD1 matches at 8 bases. This CDR3 is built from 16 residues. With V trimmed by 1 base and J by 7 bases, 10 bases remained unmatched. The V gene's germline CDR1 is SGHRS and CDR2 YFSETQ.

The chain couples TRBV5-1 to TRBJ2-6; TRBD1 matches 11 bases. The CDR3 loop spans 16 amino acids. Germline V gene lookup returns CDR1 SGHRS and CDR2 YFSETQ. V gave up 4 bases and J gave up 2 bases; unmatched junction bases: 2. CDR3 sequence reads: CASSPDRGPGANVLTF. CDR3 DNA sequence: TGCGCCAGCAGCCCGGACAGGGGGCCTGGGGCCAACGTCCTGACTTTC.

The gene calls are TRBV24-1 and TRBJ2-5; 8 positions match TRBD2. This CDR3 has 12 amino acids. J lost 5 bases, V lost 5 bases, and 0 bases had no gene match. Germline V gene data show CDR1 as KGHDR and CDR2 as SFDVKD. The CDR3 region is CATSGLAETQYF. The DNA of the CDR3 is TGTGCCACCAGTGGACTAGCGGAGACCCAGTACTTC.

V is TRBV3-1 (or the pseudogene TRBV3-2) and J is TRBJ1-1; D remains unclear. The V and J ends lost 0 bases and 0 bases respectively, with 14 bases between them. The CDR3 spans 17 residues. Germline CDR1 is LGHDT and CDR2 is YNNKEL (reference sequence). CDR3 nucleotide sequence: TGTGCCAGCAGCCAAGAAGGCATCGCAGCGGTGAACACTGAAGCTTTCTTT. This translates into CASSQEGIAAVNTEAFF.

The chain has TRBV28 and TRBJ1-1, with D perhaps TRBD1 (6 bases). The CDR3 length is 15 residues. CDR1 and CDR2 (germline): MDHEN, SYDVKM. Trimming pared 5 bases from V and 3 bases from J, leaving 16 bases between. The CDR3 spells CASSVQGSGDTEAFF. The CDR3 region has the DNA TGTGCCAGCAGTGTACAGGGATCTGGGGACACTGAAGCTTTCTTT.

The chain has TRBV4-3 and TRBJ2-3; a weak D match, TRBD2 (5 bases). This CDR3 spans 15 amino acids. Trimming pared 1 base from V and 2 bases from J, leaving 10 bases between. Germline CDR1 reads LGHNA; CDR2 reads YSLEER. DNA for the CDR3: TGCGCCAGCAGCCAAGCGAGGGCCCTCACAGATACGCAGTATTTT. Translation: CASSQARALTDTQYF.

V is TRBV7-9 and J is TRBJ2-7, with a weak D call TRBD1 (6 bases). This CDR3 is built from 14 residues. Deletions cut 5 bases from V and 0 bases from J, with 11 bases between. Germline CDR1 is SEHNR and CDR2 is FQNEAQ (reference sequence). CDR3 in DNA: TGTGCCAGCAGCAGTGGACAGCGCTCCTACGAGCAGTACTTC. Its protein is CASSSGQRSYEQYF.

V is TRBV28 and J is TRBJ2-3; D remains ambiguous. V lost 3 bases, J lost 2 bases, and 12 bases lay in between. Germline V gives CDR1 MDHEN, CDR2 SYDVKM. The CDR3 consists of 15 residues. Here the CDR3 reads CASSLSRADTDTQYF. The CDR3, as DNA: TGTGCCAGCAGTTTGTCCAGAGCAGACACAGATACGCAGTATTTT.

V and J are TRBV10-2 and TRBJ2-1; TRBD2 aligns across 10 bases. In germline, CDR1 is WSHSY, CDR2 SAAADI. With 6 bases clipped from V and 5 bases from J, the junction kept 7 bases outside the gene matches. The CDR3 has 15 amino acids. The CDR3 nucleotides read TGCGCCAGCAGGGGGTCCCTAGCGGGGGACAATGAGCAGTTCTTC. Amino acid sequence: CASRGSLAGDNEQFF.

The CDR3 nucleotides are TGTGCCAGCAGCCAAGTATCGGTTTCACCCCTCCACTTT. It specifies CASSQVSVSPLHF. This rearrangement joins TRBV4-2 to TRBJ1-6; no clear D gene. The CDR3 spans 13 residues. The V end lost 1 base, the J end lost 9 bases, and 7 bases lay between the germline ends. Germline V lookup: CDR1 LGHNA, CDR2 YNFKEQ.

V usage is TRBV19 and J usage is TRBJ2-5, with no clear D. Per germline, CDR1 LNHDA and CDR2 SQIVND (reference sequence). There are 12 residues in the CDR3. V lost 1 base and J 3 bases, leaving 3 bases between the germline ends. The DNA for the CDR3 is TGTGCCAGTAGTATAGGGGAAGAGACCCAGTACTTC. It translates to CASSIGEETQYF.